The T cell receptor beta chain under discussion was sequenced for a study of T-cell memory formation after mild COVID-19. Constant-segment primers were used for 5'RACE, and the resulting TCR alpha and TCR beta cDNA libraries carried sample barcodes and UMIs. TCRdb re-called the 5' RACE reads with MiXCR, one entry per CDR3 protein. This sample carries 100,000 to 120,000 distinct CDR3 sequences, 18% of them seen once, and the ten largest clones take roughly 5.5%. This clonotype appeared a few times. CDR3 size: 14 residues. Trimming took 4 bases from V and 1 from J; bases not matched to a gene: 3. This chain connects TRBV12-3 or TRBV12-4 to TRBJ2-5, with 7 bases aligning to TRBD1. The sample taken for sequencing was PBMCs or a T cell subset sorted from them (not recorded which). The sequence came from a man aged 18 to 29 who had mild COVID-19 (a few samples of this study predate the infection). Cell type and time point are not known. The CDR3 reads CASSWGQTQETQYF. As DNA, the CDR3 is TGTGCCAGCAGTTGGGGACAGACCCAAGAGACCCAGTACTTC.